These 21 T cell receptor beta chains share one sample of origin, sequenced in a study of CD8 T cells in ankylosing spondylitis. TCRdb reprocessed the 5' RACE reads via MiXCR and lists one record per CDR3 protein. Among 400,000 to 450,000 distinct CDR3 sequences, approximately 17% were seen once, and the ten largest hold approximately 0.93%. Their cognate antigens are unknown. Overall study findings and caveats: What seemed typical of ankylosing spondylitis blood was a TCR beta motif built from roughly eight highly homologous variants.

Sequenced: blood, either unsorted or a sorted T cell fraction (not recorded which). The receptor set was obtained from a male donor with ankylosing spondylitis.

The genes are TRBV6-2 or TRBV6-3 and TRBJ2-2, with 8 nucleotides matching TRBD2. V lost 7 bases and J lost 5; bases outside the gene matches: 6. The CDR3 totals 14 residues. Looked up from germline, CDR1 is MNHEY and CDR2 is SVGEGT. The CDR3 here is CASTMGLGTGELFF. CDR3 DNA: TGTGCCAGCACCATGGGACTAGGGACCGGGGAGCTGTTTTTT.

The chain employs TRBV2 and TRBJ2-4; D perhaps matches TRBD1 (6 bases). The CDR3 runs 14 residues. V dropped 3 bases and J dropped 7 bases, with 13 bases sitting between them. Germline loops: CDR1 SNHLY, CDR2 FYNNEI. CDR3: CASSDQTGSNIQYF. CDR3 nucleotides: TGTGCCAGCAGTGACCAGACAGGCTCGAACATTCAGTACTTC.

This clonotype was seen only a few times. The V gene is TRBV6-4, the J gene TRBJ2-1, with no clear D. CDR1 and CDR2 from the germline V gene are MRHNA and SNTAGT. Between the trimmed V and J ends, which lost 0 bases and 7 bases, there was a span of 16 bases. This CDR3 has 16 amino acids. CDR3 amino acids: CASSDSGLLGRNEQFF. The CDR3 DNA follows: TGTGCCAGCAGTGACTCTGGCCTCCTGGGCCGGAATGAGCAGTTCTTC.

The genes are TRBV20-1 and TRBJ2-2; TRBD2 is a possible D gene (5 bases). The germline V gene encodes CDR1 DFQATT and CDR2 SNEGSKA (reference sequence). This CDR3 contains 14 residues. V lost 5 bases and J 5 bases, leaving 15 bases between the germline ends. Written as DNA, the CDR3 is TGCAGTGCTCCGCGGGCCCGAGGAACCGGGGAGCTGTTTTTT. Translation gives CSAPRARGTGELFF.

V gene TRBV12-3 or TRBV12-4 combines with J gene TRBJ1-5; TRBD1 matches 8 bases. V trimming: 6 bases; J trimming: 3 bases; junction bases outside the gene matches: 4. The CDR3 spans 14 residues. The CDR3 DNA reads TGTGCCAGCAGGGAGGGACAGGCCAATCAGCCCCAGCATTTT. It specifies CASREGQANQPQHF.

The V gene is TRBV28, the J gene TRBJ1-4, with D perhaps TRBD1 (5 bases). Between the trimmed V and J ends, which lost 5 bases and 3 bases, there was a span of 13 bases. Germline V gives CDR1 MDHEN, CDR2 SYDVKM. The CDR3 totals 15 residues. The CDR3 is CASSPGHLANEKLFF. The CDR3 nucleotides are TGTGCCAGCAGTCCTGGACATCTCGCTAATGAAAAACTGTTTTTT.

V usage is TRBV9 and J usage is TRBJ2-7; TRBD1 or TRBD2 may be the D gene (5 bases each). V was shortened by 4 bases and J by 5 bases, with 25 bases between the two germline ends. Germline loops: CDR1 SGDLS, CDR2 YYNGEE. The CDR3 spans 17 residues. In DNA form, the CDR3 reads TGTGCCAGCAGCCAAAGTAGTAAGGGGACCAGGGTGCACGAGCAGTACTTC. It translates to CASSQSSKGTRVHEQYF.

This clonotype was found a few times. The chain is built from TRBV11-2 and TRBJ2-1; 16 nucleotides match TRBD2. The CDR3 spans 21 residues. CDR1 and CDR2 (germline): SGHAT, FQNNGV. J lost 0 bases, V lost 2 bases, and 10 bases had no gene match. The CDR3 reads CASSLLLGLAGGPGSYNEQFF. CDR3 in DNA: TGTGCCAGCAGCTTACTCCTGGGACTAGCGGGAGGGCCGGGCTCCTACAATGAGCAGTTCTTC. The full variable domain, rest sourced from reference TRBV11-2 and TRBJ2-1, is EAGVAQSPRYKIIEKRQSVAFWCNPISGHATLYWYQQILGQGPKLLIQFQNNGVVDDSQLPKDRFSAERLKGVDSTLKIQPAKLEDSAVYLCASSLLLGLAGGPGSYNEQFFGPGTRLTVL.

This clonotype was recorded a few times. This sequence joins TRBV5-7 and TRBJ1-6, with a tentative D call TRBD1 (6 bases). TRBV5-7 is flagged as an ORF with uncertain function. The CDR3 extends over 17 amino acids. V lost 3 bases and J lost 0, with 13 bases in between. The chain's CDR3 is CASSSGTPSSYNSPLHF. DNA of the CDR3: TGTGCCAGCAGCTCCGGGACACCCTCCTCCTATAATTCACCCCTCCACTTT.

J is TRBJ2-3 and V is TRBV7-2, with D perhaps matching TRBD1 (5 bases). The CDR3 is 13 residues long. Germline V gene sequence: CDR1 SGHTA, CDR2 FQGNSA. V was shortened by 1 base and J by 4 bases, with 6 bases between the two germline ends. CDR3 in amino acids: CASSLVRADTQYF. In DNA, the CDR3 is TGTGCCAGCAGCTTAGTCAGGGCAGATACGCAGTATTTT. The full variable domain, its missing parts supplied by reference TRBV7-2 and TRBJ2-3, is GAGVSQSPSNKVTEKGKDVELRCDPISGHTALYWYRQSLGQGLEFLIYFQGNSAPDKSGLPSDRFSAERTGGSVSTLTIQRTQQEDSAVYLCASSLVRADTQYFGPGTRLTVL.

In this sample, this clonotype turned up a few times. V gene TRBV25-1 combines with J gene TRBJ1-1, with 7 positions matching TRBD1. V shed 4 bases and J 0 bases; nucleotides not matched to a gene: 14. CDR1 MGHDK and CDR2 SYGVNS come from the germline V gene. CDR3 size: 18 residues. The CDR3 protein is CASSGMGQQGKLNTEAFF. The CDR3 DNA sequence: TGTGCCAGCAGTGGAATGGGGCAACAGGGGAAACTGAACACTGAAGCTTTCTTT. Based on the CDR3 plus reference TRBV25-1 and TRBJ1-1, the full variable domain is EADIYQTPRYLVIGTGKKITLECSQTMGHDKMYWYQQDPGMELHLIHYSYGVNSTEKGDLSSESTVSRIRTEHFPLTLESARPSHTSQYLCASSGMGQQGKLNTEAFFGQGTRLTVV.

The V and J genes are TRBV5-1 and TRBJ2-7, with 8 bases that match TRBD2. J gave up 2 bases and V 0 bases, and 7 bases lay outside the gene matches. The germline V gene has CDR1 SGHRS and CDR2 YFSETQ. There are 16 residues in the CDR3. CDR3 amino acids: CASSLAVAGPPYEQYF. CDR3 bases: TGCGCCAGCAGCTTGGCGGTAGCGGGACCCCCCTACGAGCAGTACTTC.

The V call is TRBV20-1, the J call TRBJ1-1; D gene uncertain. The CDR3 loop spans 14 amino acids. The germline gives CDR1 DFQATT, CDR2 SNEGSKA (reference sequence). The ends were cut back, 0 bases at V and 1 base at J, with 9 bases in the middle. The CDR3 loop reads CSARDARKNTEAFF. The CDR3 DNA follows: TGCAGTGCTAGAGACGCCAGAAAGAACACTGAAGCTTTCTTT.

This CDR3 is CASRENQLAAVYEQYF. As DNA, the CDR3 is TGCGCCAGCAGGGAGAATCAACTAGCGGCGGTCTACGAGCAGTACTTC. The V gene is TRBV10-2, the J gene TRBJ2-7, with 8 bases matching TRBD2. V shed 6 bases, J shed 3 bases, and the junction held 13 bases outside the gene matches. There are 16 residues in the CDR3. Per germline, CDR1 WSHSY and CDR2 SAAADI.

V gene TRBV7-9 combines with J gene TRBJ1-3; no definite D call. The germline V gene has CDR1 SEHNR and CDR2 FQNEAQ (reference sequence). Trimming cost V 7 bases and J 0 bases, with 10 bases left between them. The CDR3 sequence is 14 residues long. The CDR3 loop is CASTIQISGNTIYF. The CDR3 bases are TGTGCCAGCACCATCCAGATCTCTGGAAACACCATATATTTT.

The rearrangement uses TRBV5-1 and TRBJ2-7; the match to TRBD1 covers 9 bases. V lost 4 bases to trimming and J lost 5 bases; unmatched junction nucleotides: 7. There are 14 residues in the CDR3. CDR1 is SGHRS, CDR2 YFSETQ, per germline. The CDR3 bases are TGCGCCAGCAGCGTTACCGGGACAGGGCACGAGCAGTACTTC. Translation gives CASSVTGTGHEQYF. Variable domain in full (rest from reference TRBV5-1 and TRBJ2-7): KAGVTQTPRYLIKTRGQQVTLSCSPISGHRSVSWYQQTPGQGLQFLFEYFSETQRNKGNFPGRFSGRQFSNSRSEMNVSTLELGDSALYLCASSVTGTGHEQYFGPGTRLTVT.

V gene TRBV9 combines with J gene TRBJ2-3; the match to TRBD2 covers 10 bases. Per the germline V gene, CDR1 is SGDLS and CDR2 is YYNGEE. With V trimmed by 0 bases and J by 5 bases, 6 bases remained unmatched. The CDR3 contains 16 residues. For the CDR3, the DNA is TGTGCCAGCAGCGTAGCCAGCGGGGGGGCTAAAGATACGCAGTATTTT. It translates to CASSVASGGAKDTQYF.

This chain connects TRBV7-9 to TRBJ1-2; TRBD1 is a possible D gene (6 bases). Germline V gives CDR1 SEHNR, CDR2 FQNEAQ (reference sequence). V was shortened by 3 bases and J by 1 base, with 15 bases between the two germline ends. The CDR3 is 16 residues long. CDR3 sequence reads: CASSFAGTLLNYGYTF. The DNA for the CDR3 is TGTGCCAGCAGCTTTGCCGGGACACTCCTTAACTATGGCTACACCTTC.

This chain uses TRBV15 with TRBJ2-3; a weak D match, TRBD1 (6 bases). Germline V gives CDR1 LNHNV, CDR2 YYDKDF (reference sequence). Trimming shortened V by 5 bases and J by 4 bases, and 19 bases separated the two germline ends. The CDR3 sequence is 16 residues long. This chain's CDR3 is CATSGIQGIISDTQYF. In DNA, the CDR3 is TGTGCCACCAGCGGGATACAGGGTATAATTTCAGATACGCAGTATTTT.

A few counts support this clonotype. The chain employs TRBV7-9 and TRBJ1-1; 10 bases match TRBD1. The CDR3 length is 15 residues. V was clipped by 4 bases and J by 6 bases; unmatched bases: 8. CDR1 is SEHNR and CDR2 is FQNEAQ in the germline V gene (reference sequence). The CDR3 reads CASSSYDGTGAEAFF. CDR3 coding DNA: TGTGCCAGCAGCTCTTACGATGGGACAGGGGCTGAAGCTTTCTTT. Together with reference TRBV7-9 and TRBJ1-1, the CDR3 gives the full variable domain: DTGVSQNPRHKITKRGQNVTFRCDPISEHNRLYWYRQTLGQGPEFLTYFQNEAQLEKSRLLSDRFSAERPKGSFSTLEIQRTEQGDSAMYLCASSSYDGTGAEAFFGQGTRLTVV.

This chain links TRBV5-1 with TRBJ2-6; 14 nucleotides align to TRBD2. The CDR3 has 20 residues. V trimming: 0 bases; J trimming: 0 bases; junction bases outside the gene matches: 5. Germline V lookup: CDR1 SGHRS, CDR2 YFSETQ. In DNA form, the CDR3 reads TGCGCCAGCAGCTTGGCCCCGGGACTAGCGGGAGACTCTGGGGCCAACGTCCTGACTTTC. Amino acids: CASSLAPGLAGDSGANVLTF.